This entry lists 17 T cell receptor beta chains sequenced from one sample in a study of T cells in Graves' hyperthyroidism and ophthalmopathy. Amplified regions were TCR beta CDR3 sequences from RNA transcripts. A first-round RT-PCR of the TCR CDR3 used the HTBI primer set. TCRdb re-derived calls from the multiplex PCR reads in MiXCR, one entry per CDR3 protein. This table has a few hundred thousand distinct CDR3 sequences, about a sixth appearing once. Sequenced material: blood. Every receptor here comes from a woman aged 50 to 60 with Graves' hyperthyroidism.

This clonotype was observed a handful of times. The chain links TRBV7-3 to TRBJ2-2; 11 bases agree with TRBD2. This CDR3 spans 16 amino acids. Germline trimming cut 3 bases from V and 7 bases from J; bases unmatched to any gene: 7. Germline CDR1 SGHTA, CDR2 FQGTGA. Here the CDR3 reads CASSLETSGNGGELFF. The CDR3 coding sequence is TGTGCCAGCAGCTTGGAGACTAGCGGGAACGGCGGGGAGCTGTTTTTT.

This clonotype was seen ten or more times. For the CDR3, the DNA is TGTGCCAGCAGCCAAGATGCGGGAGTCGGTCAGCCCCAGCATTTT. It encodes CASSQDAGVGQPQHF. The genes are TRBV3-1 and TRBJ1-5, with D unclear. Per germline, CDR1 LGHDT and CDR2 YNNKEL (reference sequence). V gave up 0 bases and J gave up 6 bases, with 12 bases separating them. This CDR3 is built from 15 residues.

The chain is built from TRBV4-2 and TRBJ1-2, with 8 bases matching TRBD1. The trim removed 1 base at V and 0 bases at J, leaving 10 bases unmatched. Looked up from germline, CDR1 is LGHNA and CDR2 is YNFKEQ. The CDR3 extends over 18 amino acids. Here the CDR3 DNA reads TGTGCCAGCAGCCAAGTCGGCGGACAGGGCAAAGCTAACTATGGCTACACCTTC. This gives the protein CASSQVGGQGKANYGYTF.

This clonotype has more than one count but fewer than ten. The chain combines TRBV6-5 with TRBJ1-2; D call uncertain. V was cut by 2 bases and J by 7 bases, with 17 bases left in between. This CDR3 has 15 residues. Germline V gene lookup returns CDR1 MNHEY and CDR2 SVGAGI. The CDR3: CASSYANPGIGGYTF. The CDR3 region has the DNA TGTGCCAGCAGTTACGCGAACCCGGGGATCGGTGGCTACACCTTC.

This clonotype came up a few times. The CDR3, as DNA: TGCGCCAGCAGACTAGCGGGAGAAGGCGGGGAGACCCAGTACTTC. Its protein product is CASRLAGEGGETQYF. The chain links TRBV5-1 to TRBJ2-5, with TRBD2 matching over 11 bases. Per germline, CDR1 SGHRS and CDR2 YFSETQ. Losses at the gene ends were 5 bases for V and 5 bases for J; bases not matched to a gene: 8. The CDR3 runs 15 residues.

This clonotype was seen ten or more times. V and J are TRBV7-8 and TRBJ2-1, with TRBD2 matching 9 bases. Germline V CDR1 and CDR2: SGHVS, FQNEAQ. The CDR3 has 14 residues. The V segment lost 5 bases and the J segment 2 bases; nucleotides outside the gene matches: 1. The CDR3 DNA is TGTGCCAGCAGCCGGACTAGCGCCTACAATGAGCAGTTCTTC. This translates into CASSRTSAYNEQFF. The complete variable domain, with remaining parts taken from reference TRBV7-8 and TRBJ2-1, reads GAGVSQSPRYKVAKRGQDVALRCDPISGHVSLFWYQQALGQGPEFLTYFQNEAQLDKSGLPSDRFFAERPEGSVSTLKIQRTQQEDSAVYLCASSRTSAYNEQFFGPGTRLTVL.

This clonotype was picked up a small number of times. J is TRBJ2-5 and V is TRBV7-9, with D possibly matching TRBD1 (6 bases). Germline-derived CDR1 and CDR2 are SEHNR and FQNEAQ (reference sequence). The CDR3 loop spans 15 amino acids. V lost 4 bases and J lost 2, with 14 bases in between. The CDR3 is CASSSTGISQETQYF. For the CDR3, the DNA is TGTGCCAGCAGCTCTACAGGGATTTCACAAGAGACCCAGTACTTC.

This clonotype was seen at least ten times. The gene calls are TRBV6-6 and TRBJ2-2; TRBD2 agrees at 10 bases. Per germline, CDR1 MNHNY and CDR2 SVGAGI (reference sequence). The trim removed 0 bases at V and 4 bases at J, leaving 11 bases unmatched. The CDR3 covers 19 residues. CDR3 sequence (DNA): TGTGCCAGCAGTTACTCTTCTAGCGGGAGAGGTTTCGGCACCGGGGAGCTGTTTTTT. Translation gives CASSYSSSGRGFGTGELFF.

The rearrangement joins TRBV2 to TRBJ1-1; D is uncertain. The germline gives CDR1 SNHLY, CDR2 FYNNEI. CDR3 size: 11 residues. The V end was cut by 7 bases, the J end by 8 bases, with 11 bases between. CDR3 sequence: CASTLFLEAFF. CDR3 coding DNA: TGTGCCAGCACCTTATTTTTGGAAGCTTTCTTT.

This clonotype appeared many times. This sequence joins TRBV11-3 and TRBJ2-1; D may be TRBD1 (8 bases). Germline V CDR1 and CDR2: SGHNT, YENEEA. The CDR3 consists of 15 residues. V lost 4 bases and J 3 bases, leaving 13 bases between the germline ends. The CDR3 region is CASSSGGGSYNEQFF. DNA for the CDR3: TGTGCCAGCAGCTCAGGGGGCGGGAGCTACAATGAGCAGTTCTTC.

This clonotype came up a few times. A read error is possible here, since a much larger clone lies one base away. The chain joins TRBV7-2 to TRBJ2-1, with D possibly matching TRBD2 (5 bases). Germline CDR1 reads SGHTA; CDR2 reads FQGNSA. The CDR3 loop spans 17 amino acids. The chain's CDR3 is CASSYLPGLSSYNEQSF. For the CDR3, the DNA is TGTGCCAGCAGCTACCTACCGGGATTGAGCTCCTACAATGAGCAGTCCTTC.

This clonotype was seen repeatedly, ten times or more. The CDR3 bases are TGTGCCAGCACTAGCGGGACAAGCTACGAGCAGTACTTC. Residues: CASTSGTSYEQYF. The rearrangement uses TRBV25-1 and TRBJ2-7; 9 bases match TRBD2. The CDR3 covers 13 residues. With 7 bases clipped from V and 3 bases from J, the junction kept 4 bases outside the gene matches. Germline CDR1 reads MGHDK; CDR2 reads SYGVNS.

The CDR3 region has the DNA TGTGCCAGCAGCTCCTACTCAGACTATGGCTACACCTTC. As protein: CASSSYSDYGYTF. V and J are TRBV5-4 and TRBJ1-2; D not resolved. Per the germline V gene, CDR1 is SGHNT and CDR2 is YYREEE (reference sequence). The CDR3 extends over 13 amino acids. Trimming removed 3 bases at V and 3 bases at J, with 9 bases between. The variable domain in full, with the rest retrieved from reference TRBV5-4 and TRBJ1-2, is ETGVTQSPTHLIKTRGQQVTLRCSSQSGHNTVSWYQQALGQGPQFIFQYYREEENGRGNFPPRFSGLQFPNYSSELNVNALELDDSALYLCASSSYSDYGYTFGSGTRLTVV.

This clonotype has ten or more counts. V is TRBV20-1 and J is TRBJ1-6, with D possibly being TRBD1 (5 bases). Per germline, CDR1 DFQATT and CDR2 SNEGSKA (reference sequence). The V gene lost 0 bases and the J gene lost 7 bases, with 10 bases spanning the gap. The CDR3 loop spans 14 amino acids. The CDR3 region is CSARDLTGNSPLHF. The CDR3 DNA reads TGCAGTGCTAGAGATCTTACAGGAAATTCACCCCTCCACTTT.

V usage is TRBV7-9 and J usage is TRBJ1-2, with D maybe TRBD1 (5 bases). This CDR3 region has 17 residues. The germline CDR1 and CDR2 sequences are SEHNR and FQNEAQ (reference sequence). V was cut by 5 bases and J by 3 bases, with 22 bases left in between. The CDR3 reads CASSRAPLGRDDYGYTF. CDR3 coding DNA: TGTGCCAGCAGCCGTGCCCCCCTGGGCAGGGATGACTATGGCTACACCTTC.

This clonotype was seen only a few times. The V call is TRBV3-1, the J call TRBJ1-3; weak D call: TRBD1 (5 bases). The CDR3 extends over 13 amino acids. Per germline, CDR1 LGHDT and CDR2 YNNKEL (reference sequence). V was clipped by 7 bases and J by 4 bases, with 11 bases between them. The CDR3 DNA follows: TGTGCCAGCAAGCCGAGACAGGGAAACACCATATATTTT. This codes for CASKPRQGNTIYF.

The chain joins TRBV4-2 to TRBJ2-1, with D possibly matching TRBD2 (5 bases). Deletions cut 3 bases from V and 2 bases from J, with 8 bases between. The CDR3 sequence is 14 residues long. In germline, CDR1 is LGHNA, CDR2 YNFKEQ. The CDR3, as DNA: TGTGCCAGCAGCCAGAAGGGAGCCTACAATGAGCAGTTCTTC. Translated, it gives CASSQKGAYNEQFF.